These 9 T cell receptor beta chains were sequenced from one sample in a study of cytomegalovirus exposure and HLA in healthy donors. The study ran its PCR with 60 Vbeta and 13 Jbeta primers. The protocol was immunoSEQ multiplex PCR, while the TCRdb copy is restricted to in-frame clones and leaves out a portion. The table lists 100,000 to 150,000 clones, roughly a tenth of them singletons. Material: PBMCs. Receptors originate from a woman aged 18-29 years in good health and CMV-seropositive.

CDR3 sequence reads: CASSKTTEPNEKLFF. The CDR3 DNA reads as TGTGCCAGCAGTAAAACGACAGAACCGAATGAAAAACTGTTTTTT. The chain couples TRBV27 to TRBJ1-4; D may be TRBD1 (5 bases). Germline CDR1 and CDR2: MNHEY and SMNVEV (reference sequence). The CDR3 has 15 residues. Trimming removed 5 bases at V and 5 bases at J, with 15 bases between. Filled out from reference TRBV27 and TRBJ1-4, the complete variable domain reads EAQVTQNPRYLITVTGKKLTVTCSQNMNHEYMSWYRQDPGLGLRQIYYSMNVEVTDKGDVPEGYKVSRKEKRNFPLILESPSPNQTSLYFCASSKTTEPNEKLFFGSGTQLSVL.

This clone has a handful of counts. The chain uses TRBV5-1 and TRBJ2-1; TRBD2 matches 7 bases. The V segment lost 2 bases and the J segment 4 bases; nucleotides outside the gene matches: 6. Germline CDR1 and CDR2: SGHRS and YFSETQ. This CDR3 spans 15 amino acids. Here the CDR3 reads CASSFWASGYNEQFF. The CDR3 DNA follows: TGCGCCAGCAGCTTCTGGGCTAGCGGTTACAATGAGCAGTTCTTC.

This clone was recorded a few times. The CDR3 DNA follows: TGTGCCAGCAGCTTAGGGGCGGGTCTAAACACAGATACGCAGTATTTT. It encodes CASSLGAGLNTDTQYF. The chain carries TRBV7-8 and TRBJ2-3; D may be TRBD2 (5 bases). Trimming took 1 base from V and 2 from J, leaving 13 bases between them. CDR3 length: 16 amino acids. CDR1 and CDR2 from the germline V gene are SGHVS and FQNEAQ.

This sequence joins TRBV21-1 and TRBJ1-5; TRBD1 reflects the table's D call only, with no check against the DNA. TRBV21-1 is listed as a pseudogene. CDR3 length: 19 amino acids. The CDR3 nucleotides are TGTGCCAGCAGACCGGGACAGGGCACACAAGTTAATAGCAATCAGCCCCAGCATTTT. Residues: CASRPGQGTQVNSNQPQHF.

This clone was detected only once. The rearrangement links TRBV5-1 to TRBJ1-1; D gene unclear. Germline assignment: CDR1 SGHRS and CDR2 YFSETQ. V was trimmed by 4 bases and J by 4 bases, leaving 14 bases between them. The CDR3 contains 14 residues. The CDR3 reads CASSLRTGGTEAFF. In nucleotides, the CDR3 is TGCGCCAGCAGCCTCAGGACGGGAGGCACTGAAGCTTTCTTT. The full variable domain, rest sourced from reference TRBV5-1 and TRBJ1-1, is KAGVTQTPRYLIKTRGQQVTLSCSPISGHRSVSWYQQTPGQGLQFLFEYFSETQRNKGNFPGRFSGRQFSNSRSEMNVSTLELGDSALYLCASSLRTGGTEAFFGQGTRLTVV.

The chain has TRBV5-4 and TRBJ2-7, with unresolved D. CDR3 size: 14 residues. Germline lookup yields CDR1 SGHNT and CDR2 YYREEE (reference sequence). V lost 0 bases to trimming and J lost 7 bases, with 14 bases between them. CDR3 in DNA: TGTGCCAGCAGCTTGGAAGCCACTTCTTGGGAGCAGTACTTC. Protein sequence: CASSLEATSWEQYF.

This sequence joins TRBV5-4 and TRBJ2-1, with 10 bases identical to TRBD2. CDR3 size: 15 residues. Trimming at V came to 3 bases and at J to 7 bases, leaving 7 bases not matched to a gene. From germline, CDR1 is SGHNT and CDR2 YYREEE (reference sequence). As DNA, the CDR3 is TGTGCCAGCAGCTCTACTAGCGGGGCTGTGAATGAGCAGTTCTTC. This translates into CASSSTSGAVNEQFF.

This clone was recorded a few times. CDR3 nucleotides: TGTGCCAGCAGGCTTTCACTAGCTCCGGGGCCAGATACGCAGTATTTT. It yields the protein CASRLSLAPGPDTQYF. This sequence joins TRBV28 and TRBJ2-3; tentatively, D is TRBD2 (6 bases). V dropped 6 bases and J dropped 4 bases, with 20 bases sitting between them. The CDR3 runs 16 residues. Germline V gives CDR1 MDHEN, CDR2 SYDVKM.

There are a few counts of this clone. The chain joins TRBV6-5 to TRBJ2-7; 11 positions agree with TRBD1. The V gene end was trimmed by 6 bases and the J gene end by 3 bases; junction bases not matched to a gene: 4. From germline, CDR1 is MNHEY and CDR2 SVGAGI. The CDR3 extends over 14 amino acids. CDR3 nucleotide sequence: TGTGCCAGCAGCCCGGGACAGGGGGGCTACGAGCAGTACTTC. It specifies CASSPGQGGYEQYF.